These 10 T cell receptor beta chains originate from one sample sequenced in a study of vaccination and CD4 T cells after COVID-19. Treatment defined: roughly ten-day PBMC culture with coronavirus spike peptide pools or control peptides (ViraFEST assay). Their specific antigens are unknown. Cultured CD4+ T cell DNA underwent sequencing with the Oncomine TCR Beta short-read assay. MiXCR, applied by TCRdb to the PCR reads, yields one record per CDR3 protein. The sample holds approximately 14,000 distinct CDR3 sequences, about 54% seen once. Sequencing was done on a sample of CD4+ T cells from blood, cultured in vitro. The source of these receptors is a human donor who had recovered from COVID-19.

This clonotype was recorded a few times. The CDR3 here is CASSPWGETQYF. CDR3 nucleotide sequence: TGTGCCAGCAGTCCTTGGGGGGAGACCCAGTACTTC. The chain is built from TRBV27 and TRBJ2-5; D may match TRBD1 or TRBD2 (5 bases each). V shed 5 bases and J shed 5 bases, with 9 bases lying between them. Germline CDR1 reads MNHEY; CDR2 reads SMNVEV (reference sequence). This CDR3 has 12 amino acids.

This clonotype has a handful of counts. This rearrangement joins TRBV6-1 to TRBJ2-7; perhaps TRBD2 as D (6 bases). V dropped 6 bases and J dropped 4 bases, with 16 bases sitting between them. Germline lookup yields CDR1 MNHNS and CDR2 SASEGT. The CDR3 spans 14 residues. CDR3 residues: CASRKAGAGYEQYF. CDR3 coding DNA: TGTGCCAGCAGAAAAGCGGGTGCTGGGTACGAGCAGTACTTC.

This clonotype was counted a few times. The rearrangement links TRBV2 to TRBJ1-1; 7 nucleotides match TRBD1. Germline CDR1 reads SNHLY; CDR2 reads FYNNEI. This CDR3 is built from 15 residues. J was trimmed by 8 bases and V by 4 bases; bases with no gene match: 13. The CDR3 sequence is CASSARVQGKVEAFF. As DNA, the CDR3 is TGTGCCAGCAGTGCACGGGTACAGGGGAAGGTCGAAGCTTTCTTT.

This clonotype is termed medium-sized. The rearrangement joins TRBV2 to TRBJ1-1; TRBD1 might be the D (5 bases). CDR3 size: 13 residues. V lost 4 bases and J lost 3, with 9 bases in between. In germline, CDR1 is SNHLY, CDR2 FYNNEI. As DNA, the CDR3 is TGTGCCAGCAGTGTCCAGGGATACACTGAAGCTTTCTTT. Its translation: CASSVQGYTEAFF.

This clonotype has just a few counts. The chain combines TRBV20-1 with TRBJ2-5, with D tentatively TRBD2 (5 bases). CDR1 is DFQATT, CDR2 SNEGSKA, per germline (reference sequence). With 7 bases removed from V and 0 bases from J, the gap between germline ends came to 6 bases. This CDR3 is built from 11 residues. The DNA of the CDR3 is TGCAGTGGGGAGTACCAAGAGACCCAGTACTTC. Translating gives CSGEYQETQYF.

This sequence joins TRBV6-4 and TRBJ2-7, with 10 bases identical to TRBD2. This CDR3 contains 16 residues. V lost 11 bases to trimming and J lost 2 bases; unmatched junction nucleotides: 15. Germline V gene sequence: CDR1 MRHNA, CDR2 SNTAGT. CDR3 residues: CAPLAKPAGGAYEQYF. In DNA form, the CDR3 reads TGTGCCCCCCTGGCGAAGCCAGCGGGAGGGGCCTACGAGCAGTACTTC.

The chain carries TRBV20-1 and TRBJ1-1; D call uncertain. Germline V gene sequence: CDR1 DFQATT, CDR2 SNEGSKA (reference sequence). CDR3 length: 12 amino acids. V shed 4 bases and J shed 4 bases, with 10 bases lying between them. The CDR3 protein is CSAIPIGTEAFF. CDR3 in DNA: TGCAGTGCTATCCCCATTGGCACTGAAGCTTTCTTT.

The chain links TRBV6-2 or TRBV6-3 to TRBJ2-5; 7 bases fit TRBD1. Germline CDR1 reads MNHEY; CDR2 reads SVGEGT. V lost 2 bases and J lost 5; bases outside the gene matches: 8. This CDR3 comprises 15 residues. CDR3 residues: CASSYHRQGSETQYF. CDR3 nucleotides: TGTGCCAGCAGTTACCACAGACAGGGTTCGGAGACCCAGTACTTC.

The chain recombines TRBV20-1 with TRBJ2-3; 12 nucleotides line up with TRBD2. The CDR3 loop spans 14 amino acids. With 6 bases clipped from V and 2 bases from J, the junction kept 3 bases outside the gene matches. Germline CDR1 and CDR2: DFQATT and SNEGSKA (reference sequence). The CDR3 here is CSATSGGYTDTQYF. The CDR3 coding sequence is TGCAGTGCCACTAGCGGGGGGTACACAGATACGCAGTATTTT.

This sequence joins TRBV20-1 and TRBJ2-7, with TRBD2 as a possible D gene (5 bases). This CDR3 comprises 17 residues. The V and J ends lost 3 bases and 0 bases respectively, with 21 bases between them. Germline V gene sequence: CDR1 DFQATT, CDR2 SNEGSKA (reference sequence). CDR3 sequence: CSASKLVGLGSSYEQYF. CDR3 DNA: TGCAGTGCTAGTAAATTGGTAGGGTTGGGGAGCTCCTACGAGCAGTACTTC.